This record concerns one T cell receptor beta chain sequence. No antigen is known for it. The record originates from a study of shared clonotypes between healthy human individuals. The table came from immunoSEQ multiplex PCR; TCRdb's copy has only in-frame clones and leaves some out. The sample consists of 2,100,000 or so clones, 95% of them appearing once. The CDR3 length is 19 residues. J gave up 1 base and V 2 bases, and 16 bases lay outside the gene matches. Germline V gene sequence: CDR1 GTSNPN, CDR2 SVGIG (reference sequence). The study's findings and limits: Generation probability values for non-shared clonotypes were lower than those for clonotypes shared by all four donors. The low donor count limited represented genetic and exposure-history diversity. Blood was the only sampled material, and tissue repertoires likely differ.

Sequencing used naive CD4+ T cells sorted from blood. Subset in this sample: CD45RA+ positively selected. The genes are TRBV30 and TRBJ1-5; TRBD1 matches at 8 bases. The origin of this receptor is a man aged 18 to 30 in good health. CDR3 loop: CAWSPLRTGSLLSNQPQHF. CDR3 sequence (DNA): TGTGCCTGGAGTCCCTTACGGACAGGGTCCCTCCTGAGCAATCAGCCCCAGCATTTT. Filled out from reference TRBV30 and TRBJ1-5, the complete variable domain reads SQTIHQWPATLVQPVGSPLSLECTVEGTSNPNLYWYRQAAGRGLQLLFYSVGIGQISSEVPQNLSASRPQDRQFILSSKKLLLSDSGFYLCAWSPLRTGSLLSNQPQHFGDGTRLSIL.